The sequence of this T cell receptor (beta chain) was determined in a study of CXCR3-negative and CXCR3-positive naive CD8 T cells. Study-level background: Roughly 150 million TRB reads were obtained overall (about 1.5 +/- 0.3 million per library).

Germline V gene data show CDR1 as DFQATT and CDR2 as SNEGSKA (reference sequence). The CDR3 sequence is 13 residues long. UMI labels and 5' RACE were used to prepare the TRB cDNA libraries. TCRdb reprocessed the 5' RACE reads, with one entry per CDR3 protein and no DNA. The specimen's table records fewer than 80,000 distinct CDR3 sequences. A remark on this clonotype: What it recognizes is unknown.

General observations from the study: TRBV-TRBJ usage matched between naive CXCR3-negative and CXCR3-positive cells but not between memory cells. TRB CDR3 hydrophobicity was greater in CXCR3-positive naive cells than in CXCR3-negative naive cells.

This TCR came from a human donor in good health. Some clones in this sample may be carry-over from other donors' samples. V is TRBV20-1 and J is TRBJ2-3; there is no DNA to check the TCRdb D call of TRBD1. The sequencing sample was made of naive CXCR3- CD8+ T cells from blood. Subset specified: CD45RO-CCR7+CD27+CD95- naive CD8+ T cells lacking CXCR3 (TNR3-). CDR3 region: CSARDLGGNTQYF.